This entry features one TCR beta chain sequence. The antigen is unknown. Preparation of the TCRbeta library was carried out with unique molecular identifiers. TCRdb called the PCR reads again in MiXCR, with one record for every CDR3 protein. The data hold around 600,000 distinct CDR3 sequences, with 20% to 25% observed a single time. The sample belongs to a study of T-cell reconstitution after alpha-beta-depleted transplantation in children. Broader study findings: In some patients, recipient T cells and intrathymic progenitors surviving conditioning explained high day-60 diversity. Several hundred expanded graft clones reportedly were the source of alpha-beta T cells about two months after transplant. Newly produced T cells mostly provided counts and TCRbeta diversity after one year, as hyperexpanded clones declined.

J lost 4 bases, V lost 4 bases, and 14 bases had no gene match. The CDR3 contains 19 residues. The material sequenced was PBMCs, mostly from graft donor cells, taken 360 days after TCRalphabeta/CD19-depleted stem cell transplant. The chain couples TRBV12-3 or TRBV12-4 to TRBJ2-1; 12 bases match TRBD2. This receptor was obtained from a boy under three years old who had a stem cell transplant for acute myeloid leukemia, so the T cells may come from the graft donor. CDR3 nucleotide sequence: TGTGCCAGCAGTTGGTCTAGCGGGGGGGGTTCCTCGGGATACAATGAGCAGTTCTTC. Protein sequence: CASSWSSGGGSSGYNEQFF.